Following are 10 T cell receptor beta chains from one sample sequenced in a study of blood T cell repertoires in COVID-19. Using immunoSEQ multiplex PCR, the repertoire was profiled, and TCRdb retains in-frame clones only, with some absent. Of about 330,000 clones in the sample, roughly 90% are singletons; the top ten hold roughly 4.1%. Sequenced sample: peripheral blood. Receptors were obtained from a woman aged 45-65 years with active or convalescent COVID-19.

The V and J genes are TRBV7-2 and TRBJ1-2, with D tentatively TRBD1 (6 bases). V was cut by 4 bases and J by 0 bases, with 12 bases left in between. This CDR3 contains 15 residues. The germline gives CDR1 SGHTA, CDR2 FQGNSA. The CDR3 region has the DNA TGTGCCAGCAGCTCCTACAGGGTTACTAACTATGGCTACACCTTC. Translated: CASSSYRVTNYGYTF.

The chain uses TRBV18 and TRBJ1-2, with D perhaps TRBD1 (6 bases). The CDR3 length is 14 residues. V lost 2 bases to trimming and J lost 4 bases, with 11 bases between them. Germline V gives CDR1 KGHSH, CDR2 LQKENI. The CDR3 region has the DNA TGTGCCAGCTCACCAGAAGGACAGACCTATGGCTACACCTTC. It yields the protein CASSPEGQTYGYTF.

The gene calls are TRBV5-3 and TRBJ2-7, with D unclear. TRBV5-3 is assigned to the ORF class and has an uncertain function. The CDR3 runs 12 residues. The ends were cut back, 6 bases at V and 2 bases at J, with 9 bases in the middle. The CDR3 nucleotides read TGTGCCAGAAAGTTCGGAGCCTACGAGCAGTACTTC. Translated, it gives CARKFGAYEQYF.

The chain carries TRBV7-6 and TRBJ1-5; D is unresolved. The CDR3 length is 14 residues. Trimming took 0 bases from V and 9 from J, leaving 12 bases between them. Germline CDR1 and CDR2: SGHVS and FNYEAQ. DNA for the CDR3: TGTGCCAGCAGCTTAGCGCGTGAGGTCGGGCCCCAGCATTTT. Amino acids: CASSLAREVGPQHF.

This clone was detected a few times. This chain uses TRBV6-1 with TRBJ1-4, with 9 positions matching TRBD1. CDR3 length: 22 amino acids. With 2 bases clipped from V and 7 bases from J, the junction kept 26 bases outside the gene matches. The germline V gene has CDR1 MNHNS and CDR2 SASEGT. The CDR3 reads CASSEQGTGRGTTTRKSEKLFF. Written as DNA, the CDR3 is TGTGCCAGCAGTGAACAGGGGACAGGGAGAGGGACTACCACCCGGAAGAGTGAAAAACTGTTTTTT.

The chain recombines TRBV7-6 with TRBJ1-4, with 7 bases identical to TRBD1. Per the germline V gene, CDR1 is SGHVS and CDR2 is FNYEAQ. CDR3 length: 15 amino acids. With 1 base clipped from V and 5 bases from J, the junction kept 4 bases outside the gene matches. The CDR3 is CASSLDRGWNEKLFF. The CDR3 DNA follows: TGTGCCAGCAGCTTAGACAGGGGCTGGAATGAAAAACTGTTTTTT.

The chain recombines TRBV7-9 with TRBJ1-4; weak D call: TRBD1 (6 bases). The V end lost 5 bases, the J end lost 7 bases, and 17 bases lay between the germline ends. CDR1 SEHNR and CDR2 FQNEAQ come from the germline V gene (reference sequence). The length of the CDR3 is 15 residues. As DNA, the CDR3 is TGTGCCAGCAGCCCGCAACAGGGAGGGGCTGAAAAACTGTTTTTT. Translated, it gives CASSPQQGGAEKLFF.

The V and J genes are TRBV6-4 and TRBJ2-3, with TRBD1 identical over 7 bases. Trimming removed 6 bases from V and 0 bases from J; junction bases left unmatched: 6. The CDR3 consists of 15 residues. Per the germline V gene, CDR1 is MRHNA and CDR2 is SNTAGT. DNA of the CDR3: TGTGCCAGCAGCCCGGACAGGACTAGCACAGATACGCAGTATTTT. Its translation: CASSPDRTSTDTQYF.

Only one count was recorded for this clone. V usage is TRBV28 and J usage is TRBJ1-2; 7 nucleotides align to TRBD1. The CDR3 loop spans 15 amino acids. The germline V gene encodes CDR1 MDHEN and CDR2 SYDVKM. Unmatched junction bases numbered 4, after V lost 3 bases and J lost 0 bases. The CDR3: CASSFRTGTNYGYTF. As DNA, the CDR3 is TGTGCCAGCAGTTTCCGGACAGGAACTAACTATGGCTACACCTTC.

The J gene is TRBJ1-1, the V gene TRBV20-1; no clear D gene. V was pared by 5 bases and J by 4 bases, with 8 bases between. The CDR3 loop spans 11 amino acids. Germline assignment: CDR1 DFQATT and CDR2 SNEGSKA (reference sequence). The CDR3 sequence: CSASSVTEAFF. CDR3 nucleotides: TGCAGTGCTTCCTCCGTCACTGAAGCTTTCTTT.